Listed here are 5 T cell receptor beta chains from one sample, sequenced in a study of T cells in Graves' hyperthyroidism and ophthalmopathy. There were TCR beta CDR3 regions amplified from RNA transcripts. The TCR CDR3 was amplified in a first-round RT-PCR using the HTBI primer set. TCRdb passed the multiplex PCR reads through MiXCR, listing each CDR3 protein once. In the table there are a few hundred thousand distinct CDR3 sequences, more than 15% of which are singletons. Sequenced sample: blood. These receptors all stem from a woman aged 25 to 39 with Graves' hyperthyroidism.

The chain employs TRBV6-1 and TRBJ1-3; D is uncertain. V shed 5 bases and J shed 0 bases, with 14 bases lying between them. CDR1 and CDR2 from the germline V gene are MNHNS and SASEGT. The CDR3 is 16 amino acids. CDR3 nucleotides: TGTGCCAGCAGTCAGAGGACGGTCCACTCTGGAAACACCATATATTTT. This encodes CASSQRTVHSGNTIYF.

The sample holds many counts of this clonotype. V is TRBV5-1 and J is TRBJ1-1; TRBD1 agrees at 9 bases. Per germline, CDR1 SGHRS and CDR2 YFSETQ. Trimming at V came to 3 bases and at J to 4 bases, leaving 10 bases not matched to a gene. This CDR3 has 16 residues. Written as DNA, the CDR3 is TGCGCCAGCAGCTCGACCGGGACAGGGTGGGGCACTGAAGCTTTCTTT. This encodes CASSSTGTGWGTEAFF.

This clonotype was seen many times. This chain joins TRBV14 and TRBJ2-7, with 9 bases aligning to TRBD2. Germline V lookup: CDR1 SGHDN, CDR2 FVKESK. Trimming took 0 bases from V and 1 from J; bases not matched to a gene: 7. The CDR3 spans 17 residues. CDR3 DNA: TGTGCCAGCAGCCAAGACGGTCGCCTAGCGGGATCCTACGAGCAGTACTTC. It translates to CASSQDGRLAGSYEQYF.

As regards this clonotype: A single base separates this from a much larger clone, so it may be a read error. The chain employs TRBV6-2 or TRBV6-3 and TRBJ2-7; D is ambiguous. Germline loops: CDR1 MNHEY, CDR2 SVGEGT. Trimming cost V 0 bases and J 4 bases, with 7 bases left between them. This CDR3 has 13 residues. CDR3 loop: CASSYSFEYEQYF. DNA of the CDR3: TGTGCCAGCAGTTACTCTTTCGAGTACGAGCAGTACTTC.

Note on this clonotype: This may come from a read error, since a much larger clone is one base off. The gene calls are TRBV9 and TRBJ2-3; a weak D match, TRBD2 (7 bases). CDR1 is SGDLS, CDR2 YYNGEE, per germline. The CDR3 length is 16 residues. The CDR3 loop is CASSGGSGPTTGTQYF. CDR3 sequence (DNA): TGTGCCAGCAGCGGAGGTAGCGGGCCGACGACAGGTACGCAGTATTTT.